The present entry profiles one T cell receptor (beta chain) with its context. The antigen is undetermined. Researchers ran the PCR with 60 Vbeta and 13 Jbeta primers. Here immunoSEQ multiplex PCR was the method, and the copy in TCRdb shows in-frame clones only, minus some. Here the sample spans about 130,000 clones, about 73% being singletons. This sample is part of a study of cytomegalovirus exposure and HLA in healthy donors. Study outcomes and limitations: TCR beta V- and J-gene trimming, according to a later analysis, was linked to a missense DCLRE1C variant.

Trimming removed 3 bases from V and 6 bases from J; junction bases left unmatched: 1. The CDR3 covers 12 residues. Per germline, CDR1 MNHNY and CDR2 SVGAGI (reference sequence). The sample was PBMCs. The TCR was taken from a human donor in good health. The J gene is TRBJ1-2, the V gene TRBV6-6; 7 bases align to TRBD1. This CDR3 reads CASSYTGDGYTF. The CDR3 nucleotides are TGTGCCAGCAGTTATACAGGGGATGGCTACACCTTC.